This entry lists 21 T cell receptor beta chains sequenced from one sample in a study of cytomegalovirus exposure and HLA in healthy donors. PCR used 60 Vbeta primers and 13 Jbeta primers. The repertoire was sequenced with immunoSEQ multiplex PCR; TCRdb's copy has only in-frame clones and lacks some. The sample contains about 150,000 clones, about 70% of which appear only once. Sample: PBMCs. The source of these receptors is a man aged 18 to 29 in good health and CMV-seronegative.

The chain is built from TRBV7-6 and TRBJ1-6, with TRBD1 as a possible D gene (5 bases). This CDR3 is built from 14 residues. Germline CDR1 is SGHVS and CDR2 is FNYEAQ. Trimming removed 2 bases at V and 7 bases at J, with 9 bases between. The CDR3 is CASSLTEGNSPLHF. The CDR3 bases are TGTGCCAGCAGCTTAACGGAGGGGAATTCACCCCTCCACTTT.

The CDR3 here is CATKTDPEKLFF. The CDR3 DNA sequence: TGTGCCACTAAGACAGACCCTGAAAAACTGTTTTTT. This chain joins TRBV2 and TRBJ1-4, with a weak D call TRBD1 (5 bases). Trimming took 10 bases from V and 7 from J, leaving 13 bases between them. CDR3 length: 12 residues. CDR1 is SNHLY, CDR2 FYNNEI, per germline.

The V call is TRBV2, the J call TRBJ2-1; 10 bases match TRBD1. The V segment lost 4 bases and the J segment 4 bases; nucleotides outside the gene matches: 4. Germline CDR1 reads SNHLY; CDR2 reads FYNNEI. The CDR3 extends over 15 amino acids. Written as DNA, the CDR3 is TGTGCCAGCAGTGCTTCGGGACAGGGGTACAATGAGCAGTTCTTC. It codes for CASSASGQGYNEQFF.

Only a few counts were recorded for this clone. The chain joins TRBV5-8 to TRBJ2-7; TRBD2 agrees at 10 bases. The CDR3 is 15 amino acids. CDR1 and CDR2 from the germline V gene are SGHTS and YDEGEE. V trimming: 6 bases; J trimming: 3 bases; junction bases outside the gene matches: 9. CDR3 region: CASNRAGGHFYEQYF. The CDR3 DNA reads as TGTGCCAGCAACCGAGCGGGGGGGCATTTCTACGAGCAGTACTTC.

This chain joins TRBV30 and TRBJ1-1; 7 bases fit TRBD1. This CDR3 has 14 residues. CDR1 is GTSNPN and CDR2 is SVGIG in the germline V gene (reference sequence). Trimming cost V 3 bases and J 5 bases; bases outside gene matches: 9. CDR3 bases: TGTGCCTGGAGGGAACAGGGGTTAGGAACTGAAGCTTTCTTT. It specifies CAWREQGLGTEAFF.

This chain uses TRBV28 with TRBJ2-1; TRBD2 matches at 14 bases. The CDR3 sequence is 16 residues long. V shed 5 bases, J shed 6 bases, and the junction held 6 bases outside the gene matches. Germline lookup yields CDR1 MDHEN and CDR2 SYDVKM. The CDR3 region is CASSIPGLAGGNEQFF. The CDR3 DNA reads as TGTGCCAGCAGTATTCCAGGACTAGCGGGGGGCAATGAGCAGTTCTTC.

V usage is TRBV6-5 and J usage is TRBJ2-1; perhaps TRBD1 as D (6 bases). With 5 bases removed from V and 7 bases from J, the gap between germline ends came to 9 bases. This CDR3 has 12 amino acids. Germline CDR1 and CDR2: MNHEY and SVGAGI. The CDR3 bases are TGTGCCAGCAGTACCCAGGGGAATGAGCAGTTCTTC. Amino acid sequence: CASSTQGNEQFF.

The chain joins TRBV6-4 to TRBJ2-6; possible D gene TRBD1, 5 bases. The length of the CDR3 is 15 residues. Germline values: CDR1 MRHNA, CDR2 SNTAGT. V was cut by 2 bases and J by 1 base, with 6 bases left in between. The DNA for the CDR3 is TGTGCCAGCAGTGACAGGGGATCTGGGGCCAACGTCCTGACTTTC. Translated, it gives CASSDRGSGANVLTF.

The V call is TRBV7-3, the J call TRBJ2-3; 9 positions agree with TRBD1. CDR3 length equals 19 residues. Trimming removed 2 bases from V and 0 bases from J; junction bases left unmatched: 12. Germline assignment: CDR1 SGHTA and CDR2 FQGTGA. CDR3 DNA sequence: TGTGCCAGCAGCTTAGGCTACACCGGGACAGGGCTGAGCACAGATACGCAGTATTTT. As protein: CASSLGYTGTGLSTDTQYF.

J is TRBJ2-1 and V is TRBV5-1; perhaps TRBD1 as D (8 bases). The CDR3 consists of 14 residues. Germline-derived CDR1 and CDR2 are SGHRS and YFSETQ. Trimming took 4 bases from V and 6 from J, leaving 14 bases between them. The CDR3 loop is CASSPDREGNEQFF. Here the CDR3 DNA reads TGCGCCAGCAGCCCGGACAGGGAGGGCAATGAGCAGTTCTTC.

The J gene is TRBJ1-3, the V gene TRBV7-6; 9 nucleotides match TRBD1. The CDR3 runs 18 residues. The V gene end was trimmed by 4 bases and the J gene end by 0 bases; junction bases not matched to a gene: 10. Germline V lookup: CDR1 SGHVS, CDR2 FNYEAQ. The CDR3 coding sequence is TGTGCCAGCAGCTCCGGGACAGGGAGCCGGGTCTCTGGAAACACCATATATTTT. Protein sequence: CASSSGTGSRVSGNTIYF.

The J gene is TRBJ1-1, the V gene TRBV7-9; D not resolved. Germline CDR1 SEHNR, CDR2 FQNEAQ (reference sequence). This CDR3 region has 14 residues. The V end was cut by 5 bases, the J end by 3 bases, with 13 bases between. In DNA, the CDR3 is TGTGCCAGCAGCGACTGGATGCGATACACTGAAGCTTTCTTT. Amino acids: CASSDWMRYTEAFF.

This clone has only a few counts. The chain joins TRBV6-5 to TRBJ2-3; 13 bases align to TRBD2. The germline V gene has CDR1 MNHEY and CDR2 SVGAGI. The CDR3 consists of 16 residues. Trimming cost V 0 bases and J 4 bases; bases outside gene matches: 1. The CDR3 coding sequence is TGTGCCAGCAGTTACTCACTAGCGGGGGGGCCAGATACGCAGTATTTT. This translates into CASSYSLAGGPDTQYF.

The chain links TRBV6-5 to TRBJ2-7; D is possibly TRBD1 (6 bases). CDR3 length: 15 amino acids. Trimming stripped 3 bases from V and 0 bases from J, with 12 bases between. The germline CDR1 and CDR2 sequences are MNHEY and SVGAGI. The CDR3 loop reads CASSYTGNPSYEQYF. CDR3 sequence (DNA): TGTGCCAGCAGTTATACAGGGAATCCCTCCTACGAGCAGTACTTC.

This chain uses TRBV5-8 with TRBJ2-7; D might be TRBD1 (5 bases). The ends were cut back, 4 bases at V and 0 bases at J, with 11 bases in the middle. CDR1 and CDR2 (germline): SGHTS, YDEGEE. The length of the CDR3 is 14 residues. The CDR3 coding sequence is TGTGCCAGCAGCGCCGGCAGGGCCTCCTACGAGCAGTACGTC. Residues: CASSAGRASYEQYV.

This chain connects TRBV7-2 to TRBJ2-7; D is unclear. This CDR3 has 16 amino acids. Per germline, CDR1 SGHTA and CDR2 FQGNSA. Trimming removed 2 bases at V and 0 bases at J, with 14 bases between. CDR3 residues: CASSLRTPLSSYEQYF. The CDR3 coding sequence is TGTGCCAGCAGCTTACGTACCCCACTGAGCTCCTACGAGCAGTACTTC.

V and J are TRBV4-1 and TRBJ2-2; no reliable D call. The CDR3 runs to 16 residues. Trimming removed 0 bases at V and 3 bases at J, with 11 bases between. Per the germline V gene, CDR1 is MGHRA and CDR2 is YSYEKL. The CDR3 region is CASSQDNGWDTGELFF. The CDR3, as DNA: TGCGCCAGCAGCCAAGATAACGGGTGGGACACCGGGGAGCTGTTTTTT.

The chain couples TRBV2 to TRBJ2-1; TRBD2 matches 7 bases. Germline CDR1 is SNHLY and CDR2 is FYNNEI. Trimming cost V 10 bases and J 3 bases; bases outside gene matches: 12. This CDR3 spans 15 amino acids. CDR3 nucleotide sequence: TGTGCCACTGTACCACGGGGGGAACTCTACAATGAGCAGTTCTTC. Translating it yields CATVPRGELYNEQFF.

CDR3 amino acids: CASSSLAGGTNEQFF. In DNA form, the CDR3 reads TGTGCCAGCAGTTCCCTAGCGGGGGGCACCAATGAGCAGTTCTTC. The chain couples TRBV6-6 to TRBJ2-1; 11 nucleotides line up with TRBD2. The germline V gene has CDR1 MNHNY and CDR2 SVGAGI (reference sequence). V shed 4 bases, J shed 6 bases, and the junction held 5 bases outside the gene matches. CDR3 length equals 15 residues.

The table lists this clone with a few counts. The CDR3 here is CASSPDSGYGYTF. In DNA, the CDR3 is TGCGCCAGCAGCCCGGACAGCGGCTATGGCTACACCTTC. This sequence joins TRBV5-1 and TRBJ1-2; D is perhaps TRBD1 (6 bases). Trimming removed 4 bases from V and 4 bases from J, with 11 bases in between. The germline CDR1 and CDR2 sequences are SGHRS and YFSETQ. The CDR3 runs to 13 residues.

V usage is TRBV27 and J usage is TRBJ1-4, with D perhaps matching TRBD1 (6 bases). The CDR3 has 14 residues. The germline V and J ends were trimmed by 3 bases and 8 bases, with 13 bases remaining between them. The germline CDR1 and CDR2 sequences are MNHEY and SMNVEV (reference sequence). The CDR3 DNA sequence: TGTGCCAGCAGTTTGGTCCAGGGGACGGAAAAACTGTTTTTT. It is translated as CASSLVQGTEKLFF.